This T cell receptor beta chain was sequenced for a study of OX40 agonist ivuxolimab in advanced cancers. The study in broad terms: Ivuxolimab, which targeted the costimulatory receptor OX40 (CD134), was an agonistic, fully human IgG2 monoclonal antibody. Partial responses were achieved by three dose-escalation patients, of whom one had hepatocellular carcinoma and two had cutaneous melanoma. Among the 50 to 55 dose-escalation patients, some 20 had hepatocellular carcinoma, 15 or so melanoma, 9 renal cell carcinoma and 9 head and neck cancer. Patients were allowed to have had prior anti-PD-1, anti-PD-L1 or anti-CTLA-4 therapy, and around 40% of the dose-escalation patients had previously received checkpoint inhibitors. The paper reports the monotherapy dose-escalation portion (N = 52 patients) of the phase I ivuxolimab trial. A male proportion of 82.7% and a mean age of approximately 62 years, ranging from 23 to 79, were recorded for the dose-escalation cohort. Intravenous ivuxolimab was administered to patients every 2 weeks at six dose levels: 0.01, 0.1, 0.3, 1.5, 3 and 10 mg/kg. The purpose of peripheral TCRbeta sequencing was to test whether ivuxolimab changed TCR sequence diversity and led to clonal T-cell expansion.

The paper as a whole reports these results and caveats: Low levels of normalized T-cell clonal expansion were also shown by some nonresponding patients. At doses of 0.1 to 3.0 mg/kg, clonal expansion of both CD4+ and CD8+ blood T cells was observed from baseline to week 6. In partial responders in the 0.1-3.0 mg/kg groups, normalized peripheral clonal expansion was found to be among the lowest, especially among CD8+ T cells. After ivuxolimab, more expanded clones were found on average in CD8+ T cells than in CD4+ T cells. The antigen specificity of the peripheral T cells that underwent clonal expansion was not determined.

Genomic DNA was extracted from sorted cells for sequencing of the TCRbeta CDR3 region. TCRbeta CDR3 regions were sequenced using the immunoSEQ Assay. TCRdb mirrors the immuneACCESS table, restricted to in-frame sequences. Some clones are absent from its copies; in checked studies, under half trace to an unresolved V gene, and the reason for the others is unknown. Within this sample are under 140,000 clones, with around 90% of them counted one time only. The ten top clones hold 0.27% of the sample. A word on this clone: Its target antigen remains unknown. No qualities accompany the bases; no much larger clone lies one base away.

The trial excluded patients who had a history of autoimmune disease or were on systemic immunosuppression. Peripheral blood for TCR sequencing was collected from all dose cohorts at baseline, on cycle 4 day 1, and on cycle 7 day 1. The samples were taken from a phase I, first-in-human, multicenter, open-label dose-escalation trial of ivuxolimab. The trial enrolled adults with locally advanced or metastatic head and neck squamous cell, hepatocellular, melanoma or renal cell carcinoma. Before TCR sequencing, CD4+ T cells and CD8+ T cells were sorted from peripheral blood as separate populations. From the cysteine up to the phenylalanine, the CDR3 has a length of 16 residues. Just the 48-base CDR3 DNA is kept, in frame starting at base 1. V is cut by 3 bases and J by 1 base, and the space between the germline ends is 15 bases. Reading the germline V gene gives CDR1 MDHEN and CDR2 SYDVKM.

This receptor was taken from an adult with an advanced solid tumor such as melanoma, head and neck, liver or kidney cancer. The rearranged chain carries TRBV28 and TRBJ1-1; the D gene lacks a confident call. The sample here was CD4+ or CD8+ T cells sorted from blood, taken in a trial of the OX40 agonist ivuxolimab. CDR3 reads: CASSLGLGLGNTEAFF. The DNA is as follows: TGTGCCAGCAGTTTGGGCCTAGGGTTAGGGAACACTGAAGCTTTCTTT.